These 23 T cell receptor beta chains were all obtained from the same sample, sequenced in a study of T cell repertoires in cytomegalovirus infection. MiXCR was run by TCRdb on the reads, yielding one entry per CDR3 protein. The data show around 800,000 distinct CDR3 sequences, with around a third seen just once and 9.5% to 15% held by the top ten. These receptors' targets are unknown. The input for sequencing was cultured CD8+ T cells from PBMCs, taken from culture after CMV antigen stimulation. These receptors all come from a human donor in good health (CMV status not recorded). Some clones in this sample may be carry-over from other donors' samples.

The chain joins TRBV15 to TRBJ1-2; tentative D call: TRBD1 (5 bases). Trimming took 3 bases from V and 6 from J, leaving 14 bases between them. The CDR3 is 14 residues long. Germline V gene lookup returns CDR1 LNHNV and CDR2 YYDKDF (reference sequence). The CDR3 loop reads CATSRSRAGNGYTF. CDR3 DNA sequence: TGTGCCACCAGCAGGAGTAGGGCAGGGAATGGCTACACCTTC.

The gene calls are TRBV4-1 and TRBJ2-3, with 7 bases that match TRBD2. Per germline, CDR1 MGHRA and CDR2 YSYEKL. J lost 6 bases, V lost 4 bases, and 13 bases had no gene match. The CDR3 loop spans 16 amino acids. CDR3 sequence reads: CASSPYASGLQDTQYF. CDR3 DNA: TGCGCCAGCAGCCCGTACGCTAGCGGCCTCCAGGATACGCAGTATTTT.

This clonotype was detected many times. The chain has TRBV7-9 and TRBJ1-2; D remains unclear. CDR3 length: 14 residues. Trimming left V 2 bases short and J 1 base short, with 8 bases between. Germline CDR1 reads SEHNR; CDR2 reads FQNEAQ (reference sequence). CDR3 DNA sequence: TGTGCCAGCAGCTTACAGCAGCTTAACTATGGCTACACCTTC. Residues: CASSLQQLNYGYTF.

This clonotype has ten or more counts. The gene calls are TRBV7-6 and TRBJ1-6, with 7 bases that match TRBD1. Germline V gene data show CDR1 as SGHVS and CDR2 as FNYEAQ. The CDR3 sequence is 15 residues long. V trimming: 5 bases; J trimming: 0 bases; junction bases outside the gene matches: 1. CDR3 DNA: TGTGCCAGCAGCCCAGGGGGCTCCTATAATTCACCCCTCCACTTT. It yields the protein CASSPGGSYNSPLHF.

This chain connects TRBV12-3 or TRBV12-4 to TRBJ1-2; D possibly corresponds to TRBD1 (6 bases). The CDR3 has 15 residues. V was clipped by 5 bases and J by 8 bases, with 21 bases between them. The CDR3 coding sequence is TGTGCCAGCAGTCTCCCACGGGGGGCCCGGAGGGGCTACACCTTC. It encodes CASSLPRGARRGYTF.

V gene TRBV20-1 combines with J gene TRBJ2-2; tentatively, D is TRBD1 or TRBD2 (5 bases each). The V and J ends lost 3 bases and 1 base respectively, with 12 bases between them. This CDR3 spans 15 amino acids. Germline V gene sequence: CDR1 DFQATT, CDR2 SNEGSKA (reference sequence). In DNA, the CDR3 is TGCAGTGCTAGCCCACTAGGACAGAACACCGGGGAGCTGTTTTTT. Translation gives CSASPLGQNTGELFF.

The chain is built from TRBV3-1 and TRBJ2-7; maybe TRBD2 (5 bases). Germline V lookup: CDR1 LGHDT, CDR2 YNNKEL (reference sequence). The CDR3 covers 12 residues. V was clipped by 3 bases and J by 3 bases, with 6 bases between them. The CDR3, as DNA: TGTGCCAGCAGCCACACTAGCTACGAGCAGTACTTC. Translation: CASSHTSYEQYF.

The genes are TRBV29-1 and TRBJ2-1; TRBD2 is a possible D gene (7 bases). The CDR3 sequence is 13 residues long. Germline-derived CDR1 and CDR2 are SQVTM and ANQGSEA. Trimming cost V 7 bases and J 7 bases, with 17 bases left between them. In DNA, the CDR3 is TGCAGCGCCGGCCGGGGGGCGAATAATGAGCAGTTCTTC. Translated: CSAGRGANNEQFF.

This clonotype was detected only a few times. The CDR3 coding sequence is TGCGCCAGCAGCCATCCCGGGACCGGGAACACTGAAGCTTTCTTT. Its translation is CASSHPGTGNTEAFF. This rearrangement joins TRBV4-1 to TRBJ1-1, with D possibly being TRBD1 (5 bases). CDR3 length: 15 amino acids. The germline CDR1 and CDR2 sequences are MGHRA and YSYEKL. Trimming removed 3 bases from V and 1 base from J, with 12 bases in between.

This clonotype was counted at least ten times. Mismatch with germline at one junction end may stem from a read error. The J gene is TRBJ2-1, the V gene TRBV7-7, with 9 positions matching TRBD1. Germline V gives CDR1 SSHAT, CDR2 FNYEAQ (reference sequence). There are 16 residues in the CDR3. The DNA for the CDR3 is TGTGCTAGCAGCCCGCGGGGACAGGGCCCCTACAATGAGCAGTTCTTC. Its translation is CASSPRGQGPYNEQFF.

Ten or more counts support this clonotype. This chain uses TRBV7-2 with TRBJ2-7; D perhaps matches TRBD2 (5 bases). V lost 3 bases and J 1 base, leaving 19 bases between the germline ends. Germline-derived CDR1 and CDR2 are SGHTA and FQGNSA. This CDR3 is built from 17 residues. Written as DNA, the CDR3 is TGTGCCAGCAGCTTTACGCGAAATGACGGGATGTCCTACGAGCAGTACTTC. Amino acids: CASSFTRNDGMSYEQYF.

The genes are TRBV6-2 or TRBV6-3 and TRBJ2-7; 8 nucleotides line up with TRBD1. J lost 3 bases, V lost 3 bases, and 10 bases had no gene match. CDR1 MNHEY and CDR2 SVGEGT come from the germline V gene. CDR3 length: 16 amino acids. The CDR3 DNA reads TGTGCCAGCAGTTATAAGGTAGGACAGGGAGTCTACGAGCAGTACGTC. It codes for CASSYKVGQGVYEQYV.

V usage is TRBV2 and J usage is TRBJ1-2; D remains unclear. In germline, CDR1 is SNHLY, CDR2 FYNNEI. This CDR3 comprises 16 residues. V shed 10 bases and J shed 0 bases, with 21 bases lying between them. The CDR3 here is CANLDSLPYPNYGYTF. The CDR3 DNA reads TGTGCCAACCTTGACTCACTACCTTACCCTAACTATGGCTACACCTTC.

V gene TRBV12-3 or TRBV12-4 combines with J gene TRBJ1-1, with 7 bases lining up with TRBD1. With 0 bases clipped from V and 7 bases from J, the junction kept 8 bases outside the gene matches. This CDR3 contains 15 residues. The CDR3 sequence is CASSLALGGGVEAFF. In DNA, the CDR3 is TGTGCCAGCAGTTTAGCCCTGGGAGGGGGCGTTGAAGCTTTCTTT.

This rearrangement joins TRBV7-9 to TRBJ2-7; a weak D match, TRBD1 (5 bases). V lost 5 bases, J lost 4 bases, and 9 bases lay in between. Germline assignment: CDR1 SEHNR and CDR2 FQNEAQ (reference sequence). The CDR3 is 12 residues long. The CDR3 sequence is CASSVGVYEQYV. The CDR3 DNA is TGTGCCAGCAGCGTAGGGGTTTACGAGCAGTACGTC.

This clonotype was seen more than once but under ten times. V usage is TRBV6-1 and J usage is TRBJ1-5, with 9 bases aligning to TRBD1. The germline gives CDR1 MNHNS, CDR2 SASEGT. The V segment lost 9 bases and the J segment 5 bases; nucleotides outside the gene matches: 8. The CDR3 is 14 amino acids. The CDR3 protein is CASKLGQGHQPQHF. CDR3 coding DNA: TGTGCCAGTAAATTGGGACAGGGACATCAGCCCCAGCATTTT.

The sample holds a few counts of this clonotype. CDR3 sequence (DNA): TGTGCCAGCACCCCGGGACAGGGGCAAGAGACCCAGTACTTC. Translating it yields CASTPGQGQETQYF. The chain links TRBV12-3 or TRBV12-4 to TRBJ2-5; 10 bases fit TRBD1. CDR3 size: 14 residues. The V gene end was trimmed by 7 bases and the J gene end by 2 bases; junction bases not matched to a gene: 4.

The chain links TRBV4-1 to TRBJ2-5; TRBD2 matches 8 bases. V lost 4 bases, J lost 5 bases, and 9 bases stayed unmatched. The CDR3 consists of 15 residues. In germline, CDR1 is MGHRA, CDR2 YSYEKL. CDR3 region: CASSPTAGAGETQYF. CDR3 nucleotides: TGCGCCAGCAGCCCAACAGCGGGGGCAGGGGAGACCCAGTACTTC.

The V call is TRBV7-8, the J call TRBJ2-7; D uncertain. Germline CDR1 is SGHVS and CDR2 is FQNEAQ. V shed 5 bases and J shed 2 bases, with 10 bases lying between them. CDR3 size: 13 residues. The CDR3 sequence: CASSTAATYEQYV. Here the CDR3 DNA reads TGTGCCAGCAGCACCGCCGCCACCTACGAGCAGTACGTC.

This clonotype was found a few times. This chain links TRBV7-9 with TRBJ2-3; no definite D call. CDR3 length: 16 amino acids. Germline values: CDR1 SEHNR, CDR2 FQNEAQ (reference sequence). Trimming shortened V by 0 bases and J by 0 bases, and 10 bases separated the two germline ends. The CDR3 nucleotides are TGTGCCAGCAGCTTAGCTACCTACACAAGCACAGATACGCAGTATTTT. Translated: CASSLATYTSTDTQYF.

This clonotype was detected a few times. The genes are TRBV12-5 and TRBJ1-1; D possibly corresponds to TRBD1 (5 bases). Germline CDR1 and CDR2: LGHNT and FRNRAP. The CDR3 is 15 amino acids. V gave up 7 bases and J gave up 5 bases, with 20 bases separating them. The CDR3 DNA reads as TGTGCTAGTGCCTTCCTCCGGGGGGAGGGGACTGAAGCTTTCTTT. It codes for CASAFLRGEGTEAFF.

The table lists this clonotype with a count of one. A much larger clone differs from this one at a single base, so this may be a read error. This chain uses TRBV12-3 or TRBV12-4 with TRBJ1-1; D gene ambiguous. The CDR3 has 12 amino acids. The CDR3 DNA reads TGTGCCGGCAGTTTAACGCGCACTGAAGCTTTCTTT. This translates into CAGSLTRTEAFF.

J is TRBJ1-2 and V is TRBV6-2 or TRBV6-3; D call uncertain. V lost 2 bases to trimming and J lost 4 bases, with 14 bases between them. Germline-derived CDR1 and CDR2 are MNHEY and SVGEGT. The CDR3 totals 15 residues. The chain's CDR3 is CASSYPALRIYGYTF. The CDR3 region has the DNA TGTGCCAGCAGTTACCCAGCGCTGAGAATCTATGGCTACACCTTC.